Listed here are 2 T cell receptor beta chains from one sample, sequenced in a study of regulatory T cells in long-lasting Graves disease. Time point noted: newly diagnosed GD, antithyroid drugs for less than 3 months. From RNA extracted from PBMCs, the TCR library was made. Libraries of TCR beta came from iRepertoire HTBI primers plus Arm-PCR of CDR3 regions. TCRdb re-analysed the multiplex PCR reads in MiXCR, keeping a single row per CDR3 protein. The table records hundreds of thousands of distinct CDR3 sequences, under 20% of them present only once. These data also featured in a second study, about T cells in Graves' hyperthyroidism and ophthalmopathy.

The sample here was peripheral blood mononuclear cells (PBMCs), taken at new diagnosis, from a patient treated with antithyroid drugs. These receptors were obtained from a woman aged 30 to 39 with Graves disease.

Turning to this clonotype: At one end the junction does not follow the germline gene, possibly because of a read error. V and J are TRBV11-2 and TRBJ2-5; TRBD2 matches at 10 bases. The CDR3 covers 15 residues. Germline lookup yields CDR1 SGHAT and CDR2 FQNNGV. The CDR3 region has the DNA TGTGCCGGCAGCTTCGGACTAGCGGAAAAAGAGACCCAGTACTTC. Protein product: CAGSFGLAEKETQYF.

The chain recombines TRBV7-8 with TRBJ1-3; D is perhaps TRBD1 (5 bases). V was cut by 3 bases and J by 0 bases, with 12 bases left in between. The CDR3 is made up of 16 amino acids. Per the germline V gene, CDR1 is SGHVS and CDR2 is FQNEAQ. CDR3 sequence reads: CASSFWGGNSGNTIYF. In nucleotides, the CDR3 is TGTGCCAGCAGCTTTTGGGGGGGTAACTCTGGAAACACCATATATTTT.